Each of the 25 T cell receptor beta chains below was sequenced from the same sample in a study of technical replicates of blood from several donors. Method: immunoSEQ multiplex PCR; TCRdb's copy keeps in-frame clones and lacks some. The sample shows 66,000 or so clones, 97% of them seen only once. The sample comprised T cells isolated from PBMCs. The source is a human donor in good health.

The rearrangement links TRBV6-1 to TRBJ1-1; TRBD1 matches at 11 bases. J lost 5 bases, V lost 4 bases, and 12 bases had no gene match. The length of the CDR3 is 17 residues. Germline V gives CDR1 MNHNS, CDR2 SASEGT. Here the CDR3 DNA reads TGTGCCAGCAGTGTCCTTACTGGACAGGGGGCAAGGACTGAAGCTTTCTTT. Its protein is CASSVLTGQGARTEAFF.

This clone was observed once. The genes are TRBV25-1 and TRBJ2-2; D possibly corresponds to TRBD1 (6 bases). Germline V CDR1 and CDR2: MGHDK, SYGVNS. Deletions cut 6 bases from V and 6 bases from J, with 17 bases between. The CDR3 has 15 amino acids. For the CDR3, the DNA is TGTGCCAGCAGCCCCTTCAGTGCAGGGGCCGGGGAGCTGTTTTTT. This translates into CASSPFSAGAGELFF.

The chain couples TRBV5-4 to TRBJ2-5, with 8 nucleotides matching TRBD2. The CDR3 covers 15 residues. CDR1 is SGHNT and CDR2 is YYREEE in the germline V gene (reference sequence). V dropped 3 bases and J dropped 2; count of bases not matched to a gene: 6. The CDR3 DNA follows: TGTGCCAGCAGCTCATCGGGGGGGCTTCAAGAGACCCAGTACTTC. This codes for CASSSSGGLQETQYF.

The chain employs TRBV5-6 and TRBJ2-7; weak D call: TRBD1 (7 bases). The ends were cut back, 5 bases at V and 4 bases at J, with 19 bases in the middle. CDR3 size: 15 residues. Germline V gene sequence: CDR1 SGHDT, CDR2 YYEEEE. The CDR3 region is CASRPGGRGKYEQYF. The CDR3 nucleotides are TGTGCCAGCAGACCAGGGGGGCGGGGCAAATACGAGCAGTACTTC. Looking up the rest from reference TRBV5-6 and TRBJ2-7 gives the full variable domain: DAGVTQSPTHLIKTRGQQVTLRCSPKSGHDTVSWYQQALGQGPQFIFQYYEEEERQRGNFPDRFSGHQFPNYSSELNVNALLLGDSALYLCASRPGGRGKYEQYFGPGTRLTVT.

The V gene is TRBV29-1, the J gene TRBJ2-7; maybe TRBD2 (6 bases). Germline V gene sequence: CDR1 SQVTM, CDR2 ANQGSEA. The CDR3 spans 14 residues. The V end lost 4 bases, the J end lost 3 bases, and 16 bases lay between the germline ends. CDR3 sequence: CSVVGGGMNYEQYF. The CDR3 DNA reads as TGCAGCGTTGTTGGGGGAGGAATGAACTACGAGCAGTACTTC.

This clone was seen once. The chain links TRBV5-4 to TRBJ1-3, with D possibly TRBD1 on 6 matching bases. The germline V gene encodes CDR1 SGHNT and CDR2 YYREEE (reference sequence). V was clipped by 7 bases and J by 2 bases, with 13 bases between them. This CDR3 contains 14 residues. The CDR3 is CASAQGLTGNTIYF. As DNA, the CDR3 is TGTGCCAGCGCACAGGGTCTAACTGGAAACACCATATATTTT.

In this sample, this clone turned up once. V is TRBV27 and J is TRBJ2-3, with 13 positions matching TRBD2. CDR1 is MNHEY, CDR2 SMNVEV, per germline (reference sequence). The CDR3 runs to 16 residues. The ends lost 6 bases at V and 3 bases at J; junction bases unmatched: 6. The DNA for the CDR3 is TGTGCCAGCAGGACCCGGACTAGCGGGAGAACAGATACGCAGTATTTT. Its protein is CASRTRTSGRTDTQYF.

This chain uses TRBV5-1 with TRBJ2-1; TRBD2 matches 13 bases. The CDR3 has 15 residues. The germline gives CDR1 SGHRS, CDR2 YFSETQ. Germline trimming cut 5 bases from V and 8 bases from J; bases unmatched to any gene: 7. CDR3 nucleotide sequence: TGCGCCAGCAGAGGACTAGCGGGAGTAGGGGATGAGCAGTTCTTC. This sequence encodes CASRGLAGVGDEQFF.

CDR3 loop: CASSELGQRSNQPQHF. The CDR3 coding sequence is TGTGCCAGCAGTGAATTGGGACAGCGTAGCAATCAGCCCCAGCATTTT. The chain combines TRBV6-1 with TRBJ1-5; 7 bases fit TRBD1. V shed 2 bases, J shed 0 bases, and the junction held 4 bases outside the gene matches. CDR3 length equals 16 residues. Germline V gives CDR1 MNHNS, CDR2 SASEGT.

V gene TRBV10-3 combines with J gene TRBJ2-5, with TRBD2 matching over 7 bases. J gave up 2 bases and V 2 bases, and 8 bases lay outside the gene matches. The CDR3 totals 16 residues. Germline loops: CDR1 ENHRY, CDR2 SYGVKD. CDR3 sequence (DNA): TGTGCCATCAGTGAGGGAGGCGGGAGTGGGCAAGAGACCCAGTACTTC. Translated, it gives CAISEGGGSGQETQYF.

The chain carries TRBV9 and TRBJ1-2, with 9 bases lining up with TRBD1. The CDR3 has 18 amino acids. Trimming took 6 bases from V and 6 from J; bases not matched to a gene: 21. Germline V gene sequence: CDR1 SGDLS, CDR2 YYNGEE. CDR3 sequence reads: CASTLSAAMGQGENGYTF. The CDR3 DNA is TGTGCCAGCACACTCAGCGCAGCCATGGGACAGGGAGAGAATGGCTACACCTTC.

V gene TRBV27 combines with J gene TRBJ1-5, with 11 nucleotides matching TRBD1. The ends lost 0 bases at V and 12 bases at J; junction bases unmatched: 13. Per germline, CDR1 MNHEY and CDR2 SMNVEV (reference sequence). The CDR3 consists of 17 residues. In DNA, the CDR3 is TGTGCCAGCAGTTTATCAATGCCCGGACAGGGGGCCCCGGTCCAGCATTTT. As protein: CASSLSMPGQGAPVQHF.

The rearrangement links TRBV27 to TRBJ2-7; 12 nucleotides match TRBD2. Losses at the gene ends were 0 bases for V and 2 bases for J; bases not matched to a gene: 20. CDR3 size: 22 residues. Germline V gene data show CDR1 as MNHEY and CDR2 as SMNVEV (reference sequence). CDR3 in amino acids: CASSLSLDDRWRTSGKAYEQYF. The CDR3 region has the DNA TGTGCCAGCAGTTTATCACTGGACGACCGATGGCGGACTAGCGGGAAAGCCTACGAGCAGTACTTC.

The J gene is TRBJ2-4, the V gene TRBV7-8; 7 bases are shared with TRBD2. The CDR3 has 16 residues. The V gene's germline CDR1 is SGHVS and CDR2 FQNEAQ. Unmatched junction bases numbered 2, after V lost 0 bases and J lost 0 bases. CDR3 residues: CASSLARGIAKNIQYF. The CDR3 region has the DNA TGTGCCAGCAGCTTAGCGCGGGGGATAGCCAAAAACATTCAGTACTTC.

The J gene is TRBJ1-1, the V gene TRBV30; D is possibly TRBD1 (5 bases). The V gene lost 4 bases and the J gene lost 0 bases, with 9 bases spanning the gap. Per the germline V gene, CDR1 is GTSNPN and CDR2 is SVGIG (reference sequence). The length of the CDR3 is 13 residues. The CDR3 region is CAWTQGMNTEAFF. CDR3 sequence (DNA): TGTGCCTGGACGCAGGGCATGAACACTGAAGCTTTCTTT.

This chain connects TRBV28 to TRBJ2-7; 9 bases fit TRBD1. The CDR3 has 15 amino acids. Germline V CDR1 and CDR2: MDHEN, SYDVKM. V lost 5 bases, J lost 6 bases, and 11 bases stayed unmatched. The CDR3 DNA reads as TGTGCCAGCAGTCCAATACAGGGGGCCTCCCCCGAGCAGTACTTC. Amino acids: CASSPIQGASPEQYF.

This clone appeared once. The V and J genes are TRBV11-1 and TRBJ1-1, with a weak D call TRBD1 (5 bases). Germline-derived CDR1 and CDR2 are SGHAT and FQDESV (reference sequence). V was cut by 5 bases and J by 0 bases, with 22 bases left in between. The CDR3 is 18 amino acids. For the CDR3, the DNA is TGTGCCAGCAGCGGAGCGGGGGGGGTATCCCCGATGAACACTGAAGCTTTCTTT. It is translated as CASSGAGGVSPMNTEAFF.

The chain combines TRBV19 with TRBJ2-4, with D perhaps matching TRBD1 (5 bases). This CDR3 comprises 14 residues. CDR1 LNHDA and CDR2 SQIVND come from the germline V gene (reference sequence). Deletions cut 8 bases from V and 0 bases from J, with 11 bases between. The CDR3 region has the DNA TGTGCCAGTGCAGACAGTCTAGCCAAAAACATTCAGTACTTC. It encodes CASADSLAKNIQYF.

The chain joins TRBV18 to TRBJ2-1; TRBD2 aligns across 12 bases. V was clipped by 4 bases and J by 7 bases; unmatched bases: 5. The CDR3 is 15 residues long. In germline, CDR1 is KGHSH, CDR2 LQKENI. CDR3 coding DNA: TGTGCCAGCTCACGTGGGACTAGCGGGTTTAATGAGCAGTTCTTC. This codes for CASSRGTSGFNEQFF.

This rearrangement joins TRBV9 to TRBJ1-1; D gene unclear. The CDR3 covers 13 residues. Trimming cost V 3 bases and J 1 base, with 7 bases left between them. The germline CDR1 and CDR2 sequences are SGDLS and YYNGEE. The CDR3 spells CASSGTSNTEAFF. CDR3 DNA sequence: TGTGCCAGCAGCGGTACATCGAACACTGAAGCTTTCTTT.

This rearrangement joins TRBV5-5 to TRBJ1-2; TRBD1 aligns across 7 bases. Germline CDR1 SGHKS, CDR2 YYEKEE (reference sequence). J gave up 8 bases and V 4 bases, and 14 bases lay outside the gene matches. The CDR3 totals 15 residues. CDR3 loop: CASSPNNRGPGGYTF. The CDR3 bases are TGTGCCAGCAGCCCGAACAACAGGGGCCCCGGCGGCTACACCTTC.

A single count supports this clone. The chain carries TRBV10-1 and TRBJ2-2, with a possible D match to TRBD2 (6 bases). Germline V lookup: CDR1 WNHNN, CDR2 SYGVQD (reference sequence). The CDR3 extends over 13 amino acids. Trimming removed 6 bases at V and 3 bases at J, with 8 bases between. This CDR3 is CASSGRDTGELFF. CDR3 DNA: TGCGCCAGCAGCGGGAGAGACACCGGGGAGCTGTTTTTT.

The rearrangement joins TRBV5-4 to TRBJ2-6; D uncertain. CDR1 and CDR2 (germline): SGHNT, YYREEE (reference sequence). The CDR3 loop spans 16 amino acids. With 2 bases removed from V and 0 bases from J, the gap between germline ends came to 9 bases. CDR3 DNA sequence: TGTGCCAGCAGCTTAGCTAGGATCTCTGGGGCCAACGTCCTGACTTTC. This encodes CASSLARISGANVLTF. Full variable domain (outside the CDR3, taken from reference TRBV5-4 and TRBJ2-6): ETGVTQSPTHLIKTRGQQVTLRCSSQSGHNTVSWYQQALGQGPQFIFQYYREEENGRGNFPPRFSGLQFPNYSSELNVNALELDDSALYLCASSLARISGANVLTFGAGSRLTVL.

The CDR3 DNA reads as TGTGCCAGCAGTCCGGGGGACACCGGGGAGCTGTTTTTT. Translation: CASSPGDTGELFF. The chain recombines TRBV6-4 with TRBJ2-2, with D possibly being TRBD2 (6 bases). Trimming cost V 5 bases and J 3 bases, with 7 bases left between them. Germline loops: CDR1 MRHNA, CDR2 SNTAGT. CDR3 length equals 13 residues.

The chain employs TRBV2 and TRBJ2-7, with TRBD1 identical over 10 bases. The CDR3 totals 16 residues. J lost 6 bases, V lost 0 bases, and 8 bases had no gene match. Germline V lookup: CDR1 SNHLY, CDR2 FYNNEI. The CDR3 DNA reads as TGTGCCAGCAGTGAAGCGCTTCCGGGACAGGGGCGCGAGCAGTACTTC. Translating gives CASSEALPGQGREQYF.